These 21 T cell receptor beta chains share one sample of origin, sequenced in a study of T-cell memory formation after mild COVID-19. Using its own MiXCR run on the 5' RACE reads, TCRdb lists one record per CDR3 protein. Of about 240,000 distinct CDR3 sequences listed, over 8.5% are singletons. The sequenced material came from PBMCs or a T cell subset sorted from them (not recorded which). The source is a man aged 18 to 30 who had mild COVID-19 (a few samples of this study predate the infection). Cell type and time point are not known.

The J gene is TRBJ1-5, the V gene TRBV3-1; 10 bases map to TRBD1. The germline CDR1 and CDR2 sequences are LGHDT and YNNKEL (reference sequence). V lost 1 base to trimming and J lost 6 bases; unmatched junction nucleotides: 3. The CDR3 has 15 amino acids. The CDR3 region is CASSQGGTGVQPQHF. CDR3 coding DNA: TGTGCCAGCAGCCAAGGGGGGACAGGGGTTCAGCCCCAGCATTTT. The whole variable domain, filled in from reference TRBV3-1 and TRBJ1-5, reads DTAVSQTPKYLVTQMGNDKSIKCEQNLGHDTMYWYKQDSKKFLKIMFSYNNKELIINETVPNRFSPKSPDKAHLNLHINSLELGDSAVYFCASSQGGTGVQPQHFGDGTRLSIL.

This clonotype appeared a few times. This chain uses TRBV6-1 with TRBJ2-1, with 8 bases matching TRBD2. The germline V gene has CDR1 MNHNS and CDR2 SASEGT. Trimming at V came to 2 bases and at J to 4 bases, leaving 4 bases not matched to a gene. This CDR3 region has 15 residues. The CDR3 sequence: CASSENSGGYNEQFF. In DNA, the CDR3 is TGTGCCAGCAGTGAAAACAGCGGGGGATACAATGAGCAGTTCTTC.

The chain is built from TRBV18 and TRBJ2-7, with D tentatively TRBD1 or TRBD2 (5 bases each). This CDR3 spans 15 amino acids. CDR1 KGHSH and CDR2 LQKENI come from the germline V gene. The V end lost 4 bases, the J end lost 3 bases, and 16 bases lay between the germline ends. The CDR3 sequence is CASSRSSGPDYEQYF. The CDR3 nucleotides read TGTGCCAGCTCACGCAGCTCGGGACCGGACTACGAGCAGTACTTC.

This clonotype was recorded many times. CDR3 nucleotide sequence: TGCAGCGGGGGGACGGTAACAGAGCAGTACTTC. Residues: CSGGTVTEQYF. The chain combines TRBV29-1 with TRBJ2-7; D may be TRBD1 or TRBD2 (5 bases each). The ends were cut back, 7 bases at V and 7 bases at J, with 14 bases in the middle. Looked up from germline, CDR1 is SQVTM and CDR2 is ANQGSEA. The CDR3 has 11 residues.

This clonotype has just a few counts. This chain connects TRBV6-5 to TRBJ2-3, with a tentative D call TRBD1 (6 bases). This CDR3 spans 14 amino acids. Looked up from germline, CDR1 is MNHEY and CDR2 is SVGAGI. V dropped 7 bases and J dropped 5 bases, with 16 bases sitting between them. The CDR3 is CASTPTGLLDTQYF. CDR3 bases: TGTGCCAGCACCCCTACAGGGTTGCTAGATACGCAGTATTTT.

This clonotype was detected only a few times. The J gene is TRBJ2-5, the V gene TRBV4-2; 11 positions match TRBD2. This CDR3 is built from 15 residues. V lost 5 bases to trimming and J lost 4 bases; unmatched junction nucleotides: 6. CDR1 is LGHNA, CDR2 YNFKEQ, per germline. DNA for the CDR3: TGTGCCAGCAGCGCTAGCGGGGGGCCCGTAGAGACCCAGTACTTC. As protein: CASSASGGPVETQYF.

Only a few counts were recorded for this clonotype. V gene TRBV12-3 or TRBV12-4 combines with J gene TRBJ1-3, with D perhaps TRBD1 (5 bases). Deletions cut 3 bases from V and 7 bases from J, with 13 bases between. The CDR3 runs 14 residues. The chain's CDR3 is CASSFMEGSNTIYF. The CDR3, as DNA: TGTGCCAGCAGTTTTATGGAGGGGAGTAACACCATATATTTT.

This clonotype has a handful of counts. The chain employs TRBV10-3 and TRBJ1-4, with D unclear. V gave up 4 bases and J gave up 5 bases, with 8 bases separating them. CDR3 size: 13 residues. CDR1 is ENHRY and CDR2 is SYGVKD in the germline V gene. The CDR3 region has the DNA TGTGCCATCAGTGGTCTCCAGAATGAAAAACTGTTTTTT. Translated, it gives CAISGLQNEKLFF.

The table lists this clonotype with many counts. The gene calls are TRBV7-2 and TRBJ2-3, with D hard to call. CDR1 SGHTA and CDR2 FQGNSA come from the germline V gene. The CDR3 consists of 13 residues. V dropped 1 base and J dropped 9 bases, with 11 bases sitting between them. This chain's CDR3 is CASSLELKETQYF. Written as DNA, the CDR3 is TGTGCCAGCAGCTTAGAACTTAAAGAAACGCAGTATTTT.

The sample holds a few counts of this clonotype. This chain links TRBV4-1 with TRBJ2-1; perhaps TRBD2 as D (5 bases). The CDR3 is 13 residues long. Germline V lookup: CDR1 MGHRA, CDR2 YSYEKL. Trimming stripped 0 bases from V and 10 bases from J, with 10 bases between. The CDR3 loop reads CASSQEGGGEQFF. CDR3 bases: TGCGCCAGCAGCCAAGAAGGAGGAGGAGAGCAGTTCTTC.

The sample holds many counts of this clonotype. This sequence joins TRBV4-2 and TRBJ2-1; D may match TRBD1 or TRBD2 (5 bases each). The CDR3 runs to 14 residues. Trimming stripped 1 base from V and 8 bases from J, with 12 bases between. Germline V gene data show CDR1 as LGHNA and CDR2 as YNFKEQ. The CDR3, as DNA: TGTGCCAGCAGCCAAGGAGGGGACGGCGATGAGCAGTTCTTC. Residues: CASSQGGDGDEQFF.

This chain links TRBV5-1 with TRBJ1-5; no reliable D call. The CDR3 has 13 amino acids. Per the germline V gene, CDR1 is SGHRS and CDR2 is YFSETQ. V was shortened by 4 bases and J by 4 bases, with 9 bases between the two germline ends. CDR3 sequence (DNA): TGCGCCAGCAGCACCGGACCAAATCAGCCCCAGCATTTT. It codes for CASSTGPNQPQHF.

V gene TRBV4-3 combines with J gene TRBJ2-2; D is uncertain. Germline V gene sequence: CDR1 LGHNA, CDR2 YSLEER. There are 14 residues in the CDR3. The V end was cut by 0 bases, the J end by 3 bases, with 5 bases between. The CDR3 protein is CASSQEFDTGELFF. The CDR3 DNA sequence: TGCGCCAGCAGCCAAGAATTTGACACCGGGGAGCTGTTTTTT.

This clonotype was detected ten times or more. The rearrangement joins TRBV27 to TRBJ2-5; 9 nucleotides agree with TRBD2. Per the germline V gene, CDR1 is MNHEY and CDR2 is SMNVEV (reference sequence). The CDR3 has 17 amino acids. The trim removed 3 bases at V and 5 bases at J, leaving 13 bases unmatched. The CDR3 spells CASSFFFPSGVNETQYF. Written as DNA, the CDR3 is TGTGCCAGCAGTTTCTTCTTCCCTAGCGGGGTGAATGAGACCCAGTACTTC.

The rearrangement uses TRBV12-3 or TRBV12-4 and TRBJ1-5, with 10 bases identical to TRBD1. J lost 5 bases, V lost 4 bases, and 5 bases had no gene match. The CDR3 runs to 15 residues. The CDR3 region is CASSYTGTGDQPQHF. The CDR3 DNA reads as TGTGCCAGCAGTTATACCGGGACAGGGGATCAGCCCCAGCATTTT.

This clonotype was counted only a few times. The CDR3, as DNA: TGTGCCAGCAGCGCGTCGTGGGACTTGGGGAGCGGTACGCAGTATTTT. Translation gives CASSASWDLGSGTQYF. The chain carries TRBV9 and TRBJ2-3; TRBD2 might be the D (6 bases). The CDR3 is made up of 16 amino acids. V was pared by 3 bases and J by 8 bases, with 22 bases between. The germline V gene encodes CDR1 SGDLS and CDR2 YYNGEE.

This clonotype has ten or more counts. This chain joins TRBV12-3 or TRBV12-4 and TRBJ1-5, with TRBD1 matching over 7 bases. J lost 5 bases, V lost 6 bases, and 10 bases had no gene match. The length of the CDR3 is 15 residues. Here the CDR3 DNA reads TGTGCCAGCAGCGACCTAGGGGGCGCGGATCAGCCCCAGCATTTT. This codes for CASSDLGGADQPQHF.

This clonotype was counted at least ten times. The V gene is TRBV20-1, the J gene TRBJ1-1; the D gene is possibly TRBD1 (6 bases). The CDR3 contains 14 residues. Trimming removed 5 bases from V and 2 bases from J, with 15 bases in between. Germline-derived CDR1 and CDR2 are DFQATT and SNEGSKA (reference sequence). The CDR3 DNA sequence: TGCAGTGCTTGGGGAGAACAGGGAAACACTGAAGCTTTCTTT. This sequence encodes CSAWGEQGNTEAFF.

This sequence joins TRBV6-2 or TRBV6-3 and TRBJ2-2, with D perhaps matching TRBD1 (6 bases). V was trimmed by 7 bases and J by 6 bases, leaving 18 bases between them. Germline V CDR1 and CDR2: MNHEY, SVGEGT. The CDR3 extends over 15 amino acids. CDR3 DNA sequence: TGTGCCAGCACCTCCTTTGGGGGCCAGGCCGGGGAGCTGTTTTTT. This translates into CASTSFGGQAGELFF.

The chain combines TRBV27 with TRBJ2-2, with a possible D match to TRBD2 (6 bases). The CDR3 contains 14 residues. Germline CDR1 reads MNHEY; CDR2 reads SMNVEV (reference sequence). V was clipped by 5 bases and J by 7 bases, with 14 bases between them. The CDR3 spells CASSPRRGGGELFF. Written as DNA, the CDR3 is TGTGCCAGCAGTCCCCGGCGGGGTGGCGGGGAGCTGTTTTTT.

The gene calls are TRBV5-1 and TRBJ1-4, with D perhaps TRBD1 (5 bases). Deletions cut 0 bases from V and 4 bases from J, with 13 bases between. The CDR3 totals 16 residues. CDR1 is SGHRS, CDR2 YFSETQ, per germline. The CDR3 nucleotides are TGCGCCAGCAGCTTGGATGGGGCTGGAGGTAATGAAAAACTGTTTTTT. Protein sequence: CASSLDGAGGNEKLFF. Based on the CDR3 plus reference TRBV5-1 and TRBJ1-4, the full variable domain is KAGVTQTPRYLIKTRGQQVTLSCSPISGHRSVSWYQQTPGQGLQFLFEYFSETQRNKGNFPGRFSGRQFSNSRSEMNVSTLELGDSALYLCASSLDGAGGNEKLFFGSGTQLSVL.